This T cell receptor (beta chain) was identified in a study of OX40 agonist ivuxolimab in advanced cancers. Study in general: Eligibility admitted prior anti-PD-1, anti-PD-L1 or anti-CTLA-4 therapy; around 38% had some. Partial responses were achieved by three patients, one with hepatocellular carcinoma and two with cutaneous melanoma.

Data came from immunoSEQ multiplex PCR; TCRdb stores just in-frame clones and leaves some out. Of tens of thousands of clones in the sample, about 85% were seen once. Only a few counts were recorded for this clone. Its cognate antigen is unknown. Notes on the study in general: Doses of 0.1 to 3.0 mg/kg were accompanied by clonal expansion of CD4+ and CD8+ blood T cells by week 6.

The CDR3 is 14 amino acids. V lost 4 bases to trimming and J lost 2 bases, with 9 bases between them. Germline loops: CDR1 MNHEY, CDR2 SVGAGI. Sequencing used CD4+ or CD8+ T cells sorted from blood, obtained in a trial of the OX40 agonist ivuxolimab. This clonotype originated in an adult with an advanced solid tumor such as melanoma, head and neck, liver or kidney cancer. The chain carries TRBV6-5 and TRBJ2-1; TRBD1 or TRBD2 may be the D gene (5 bases each). CDR3 sequence: CASSFRGPYNEQFF. DNA for the CDR3: TGTGCCAGCAGTTTTCGGGGACCCTACAATGAGCAGTTCTTC.